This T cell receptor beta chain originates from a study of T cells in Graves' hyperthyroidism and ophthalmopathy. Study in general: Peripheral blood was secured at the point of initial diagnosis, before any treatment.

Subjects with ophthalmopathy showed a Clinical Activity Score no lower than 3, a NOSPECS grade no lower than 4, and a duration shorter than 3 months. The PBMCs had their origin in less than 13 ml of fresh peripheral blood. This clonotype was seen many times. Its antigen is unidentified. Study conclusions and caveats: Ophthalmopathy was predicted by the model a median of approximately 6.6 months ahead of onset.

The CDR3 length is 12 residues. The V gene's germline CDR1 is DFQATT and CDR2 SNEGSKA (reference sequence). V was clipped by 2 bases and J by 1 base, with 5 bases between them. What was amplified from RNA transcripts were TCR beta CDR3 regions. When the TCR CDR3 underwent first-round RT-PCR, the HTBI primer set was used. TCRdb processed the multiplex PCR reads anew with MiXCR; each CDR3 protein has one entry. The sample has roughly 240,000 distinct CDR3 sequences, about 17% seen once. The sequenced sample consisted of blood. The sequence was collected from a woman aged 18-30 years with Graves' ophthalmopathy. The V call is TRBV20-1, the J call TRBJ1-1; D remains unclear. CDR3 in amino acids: CSARFSNTEAFF. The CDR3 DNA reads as TGCAGTGCTAGATTCTCGAACACTGAAGCTTTCTTT.